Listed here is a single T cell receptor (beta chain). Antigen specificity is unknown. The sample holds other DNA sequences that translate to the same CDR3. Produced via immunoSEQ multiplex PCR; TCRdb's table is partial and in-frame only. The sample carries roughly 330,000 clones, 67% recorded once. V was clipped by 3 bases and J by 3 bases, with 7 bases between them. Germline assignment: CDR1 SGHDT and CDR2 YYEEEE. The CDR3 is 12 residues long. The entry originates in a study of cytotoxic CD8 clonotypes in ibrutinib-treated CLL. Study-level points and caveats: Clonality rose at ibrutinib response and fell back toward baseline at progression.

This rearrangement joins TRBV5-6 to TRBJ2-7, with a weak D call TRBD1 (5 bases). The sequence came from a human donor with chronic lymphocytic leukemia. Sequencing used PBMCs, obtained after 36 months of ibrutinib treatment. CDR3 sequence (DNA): TGTGCCAGCAGCTCTACAGGCTACGAGCAGTACTTC. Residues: CASSSTGYEQYF.